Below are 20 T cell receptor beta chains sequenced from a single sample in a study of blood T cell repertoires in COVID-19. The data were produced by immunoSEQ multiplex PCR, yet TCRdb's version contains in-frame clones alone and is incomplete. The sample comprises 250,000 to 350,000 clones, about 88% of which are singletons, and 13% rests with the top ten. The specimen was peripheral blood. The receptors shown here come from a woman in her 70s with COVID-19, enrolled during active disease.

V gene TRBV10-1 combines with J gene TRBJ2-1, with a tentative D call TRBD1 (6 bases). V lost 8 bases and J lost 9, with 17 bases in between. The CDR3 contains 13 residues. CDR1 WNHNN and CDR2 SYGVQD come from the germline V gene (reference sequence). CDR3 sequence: CASCRDTSGEQFF. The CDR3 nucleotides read TGCGCCAGCTGCCGGGACACCTCCGGTGAGCAGTTCTTC.

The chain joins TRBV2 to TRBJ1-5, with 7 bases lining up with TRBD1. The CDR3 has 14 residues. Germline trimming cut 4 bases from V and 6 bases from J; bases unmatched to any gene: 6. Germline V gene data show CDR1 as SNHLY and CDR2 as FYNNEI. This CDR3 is CASSGQGPPQPQHF. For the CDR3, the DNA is TGTGCCAGCAGTGGACAGGGCCCCCCTCAGCCCCAGCATTTT.

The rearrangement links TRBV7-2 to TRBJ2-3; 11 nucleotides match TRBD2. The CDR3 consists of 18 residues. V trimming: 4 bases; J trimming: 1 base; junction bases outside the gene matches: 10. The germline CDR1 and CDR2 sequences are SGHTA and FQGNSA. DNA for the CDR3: TGTGCCAGCAGCTATTGGTCTAGCGGGGGGCGGGGCACAGATACGCAGTATTTT. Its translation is CASSYWSSGGRGTDTQYF.

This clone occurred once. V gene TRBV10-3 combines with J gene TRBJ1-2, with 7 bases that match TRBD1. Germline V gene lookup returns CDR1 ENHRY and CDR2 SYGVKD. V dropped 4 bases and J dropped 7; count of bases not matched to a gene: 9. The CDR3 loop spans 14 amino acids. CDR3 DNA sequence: TGTGCCATCAGTGCCTCACAGGGGTCGGGTGGCTACACCTTC. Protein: CAISASQGSGGYTF.

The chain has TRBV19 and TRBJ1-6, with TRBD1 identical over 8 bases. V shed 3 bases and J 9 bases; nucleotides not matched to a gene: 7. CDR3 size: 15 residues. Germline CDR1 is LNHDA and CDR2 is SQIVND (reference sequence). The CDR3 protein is CASSIRTGQGSPLHF. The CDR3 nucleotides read TGTGCCAGTAGTATCCGGACAGGGCAGGGTTCACCCCTCCACTTT.

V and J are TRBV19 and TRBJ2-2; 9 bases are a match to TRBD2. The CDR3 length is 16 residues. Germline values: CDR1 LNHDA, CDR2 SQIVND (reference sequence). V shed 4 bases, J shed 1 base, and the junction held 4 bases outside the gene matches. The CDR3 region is CASSRRAGGNTGELFF. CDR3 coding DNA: TGTGCCAGTAGTAGGCGAGCGGGGGGGAACACCGGGGAGCTGTTTTTT.

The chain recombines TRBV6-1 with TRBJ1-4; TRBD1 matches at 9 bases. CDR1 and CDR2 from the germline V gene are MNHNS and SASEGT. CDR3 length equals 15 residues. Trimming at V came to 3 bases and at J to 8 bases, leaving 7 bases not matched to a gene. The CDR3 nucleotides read TGTGCCAGCAGTGAGGAGGGACAGGGTTGGGAAAAACTGTTTTTT. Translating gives CASSEEGQGWEKLFF.

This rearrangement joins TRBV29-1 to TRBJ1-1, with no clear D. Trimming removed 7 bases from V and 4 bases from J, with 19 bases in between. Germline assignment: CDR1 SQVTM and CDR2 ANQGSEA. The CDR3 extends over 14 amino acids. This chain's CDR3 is CSAHGYGRSTEAFF. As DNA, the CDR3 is TGCAGCGCCCACGGGTATGGCCGGAGCACTGAAGCTTTCTTT. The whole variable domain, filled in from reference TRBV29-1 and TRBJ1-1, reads SAVISQKPSRDICQRGTSLTIQCQVDSQVTMMFWYRQQPGQSLTLIATANQGSEATYESGFVIDKFPISRPNLTFSTLTVSNMSPEDSSIYLCSAHGYGRSTEAFFGQGTRLTVV.

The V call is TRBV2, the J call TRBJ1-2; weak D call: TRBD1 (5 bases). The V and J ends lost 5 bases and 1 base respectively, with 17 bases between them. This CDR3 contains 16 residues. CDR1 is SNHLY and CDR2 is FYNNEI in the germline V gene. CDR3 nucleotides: TGTGCCAGCAGTCCCCCCGACAGTTACTATAACTATGGCTACACCTTC. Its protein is CASSPPDSYYNYGYTF.

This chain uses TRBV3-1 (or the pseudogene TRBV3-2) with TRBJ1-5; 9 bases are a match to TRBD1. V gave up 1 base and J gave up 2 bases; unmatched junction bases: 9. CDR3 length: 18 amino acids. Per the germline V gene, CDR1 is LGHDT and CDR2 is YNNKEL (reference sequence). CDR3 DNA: TGTGCCAGCAGCCAAGCCGTGACAGGGGGAAGTGGCAATCAGCCCCAGCATTTT. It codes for CASSQAVTGGSGNQPQHF.

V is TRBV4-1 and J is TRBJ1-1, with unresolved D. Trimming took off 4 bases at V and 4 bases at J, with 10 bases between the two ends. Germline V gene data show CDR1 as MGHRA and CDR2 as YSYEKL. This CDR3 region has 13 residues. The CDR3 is CASSRAASTEAFF. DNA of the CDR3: TGCGCCAGCAGCCGGGCTGCAAGCACTGAAGCTTTCTTT.

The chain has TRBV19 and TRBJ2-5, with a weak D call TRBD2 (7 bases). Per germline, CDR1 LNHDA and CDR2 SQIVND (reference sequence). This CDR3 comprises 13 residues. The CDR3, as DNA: TGTGCAGCAACTGGGGGGGCCGGGGAGACCCAGTACTTC. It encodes CAATGGAGETQYF.

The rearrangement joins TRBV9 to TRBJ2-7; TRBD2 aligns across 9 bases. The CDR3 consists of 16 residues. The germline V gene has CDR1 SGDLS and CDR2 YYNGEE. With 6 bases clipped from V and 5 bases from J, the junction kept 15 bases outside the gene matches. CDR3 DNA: TGTGCCAGCACCCCCGGGGCGGGGGGGCACTATGACGAGCAGTACTTC. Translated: CASTPGAGGHYDEQYF.

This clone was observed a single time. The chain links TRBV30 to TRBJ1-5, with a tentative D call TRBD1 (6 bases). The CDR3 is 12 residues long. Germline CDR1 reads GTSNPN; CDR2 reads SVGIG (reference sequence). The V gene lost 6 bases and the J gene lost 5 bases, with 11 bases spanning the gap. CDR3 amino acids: CACQQGYQPQHF. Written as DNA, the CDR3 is TGTGCCTGTCAGCAGGGGTATCAGCCCCAGCATTTT.

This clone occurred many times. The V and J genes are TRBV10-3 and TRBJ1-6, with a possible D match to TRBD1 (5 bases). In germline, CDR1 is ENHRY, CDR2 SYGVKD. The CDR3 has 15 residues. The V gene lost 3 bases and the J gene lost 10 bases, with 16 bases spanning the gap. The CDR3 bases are TGTGCCATCAGTGAAGGGCAGGGCTGGGAATCACCCCTCCACTTT. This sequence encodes CAISEGQGWESPLHF.

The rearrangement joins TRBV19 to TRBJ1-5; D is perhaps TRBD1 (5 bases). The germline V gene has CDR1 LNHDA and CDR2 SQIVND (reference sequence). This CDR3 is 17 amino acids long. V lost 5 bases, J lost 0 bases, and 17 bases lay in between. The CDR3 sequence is CASSLGLDIYSNQPQHF. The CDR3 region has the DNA TGTGCCAGTAGTCTGGGGTTGGACATTTATAGCAATCAGCCCCAGCATTTT.

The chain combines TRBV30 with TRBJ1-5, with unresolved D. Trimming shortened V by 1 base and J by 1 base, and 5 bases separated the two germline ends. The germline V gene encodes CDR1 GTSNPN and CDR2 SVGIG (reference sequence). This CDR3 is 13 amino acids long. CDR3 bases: TGTGCCTGGAGTGGGCAGAGCAATCAGCCCCAGCATTTT. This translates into CAWSGQSNQPQHF.

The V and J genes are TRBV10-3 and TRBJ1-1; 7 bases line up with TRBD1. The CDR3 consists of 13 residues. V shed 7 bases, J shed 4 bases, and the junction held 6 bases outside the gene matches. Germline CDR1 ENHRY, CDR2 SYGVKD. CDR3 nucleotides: TGTGCCATCACCAAAGACAGGGTCACTGAAGCTTTCTTT. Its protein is CAITKDRVTEAFF.

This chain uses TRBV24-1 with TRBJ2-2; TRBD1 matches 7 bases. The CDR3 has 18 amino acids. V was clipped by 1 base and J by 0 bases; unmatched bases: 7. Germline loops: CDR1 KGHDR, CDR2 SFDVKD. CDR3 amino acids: CATSDLTWGQTNTGELFF. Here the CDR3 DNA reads TGTGCCACCAGTGATTTAACCTGGGGACAGACGAACACCGGGGAGCTGTTTTTT.

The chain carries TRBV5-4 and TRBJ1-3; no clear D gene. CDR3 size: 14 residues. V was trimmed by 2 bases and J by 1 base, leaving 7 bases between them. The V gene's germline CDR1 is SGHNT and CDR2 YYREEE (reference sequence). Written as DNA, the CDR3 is TGTGCCAGCAGCTTTGAGACTTCTGGAAACACCATATATTTT. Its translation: CASSFETSGNTIYF.